The 19 T cell receptor beta chains below were found in one sample sequenced in a study of PD-1 blockade in classical Hodgkin lymphoma. Clones were read by immunoSEQ multiplex PCR, and TCRdb kept only the in-frame ones, dropping some. The sample lists about 8,500 clones, approximately 84% occurring once. All the patients suffered relapse after autologous stem cell transplantation, and brentuximab vedotin exposure differed. Negative magnetic selection isolated CD4+ T cells from thawed PBMCs. The material was CD4+ T cells from blood, obtained at baseline. All receptors come from a human donor with classical Hodgkin lymphoma.

The CDR3: CASSNAIFTDTQYF. CDR3 DNA: TGTGCCAGTAGTAACGCAATATTCACAGATACGCAGTATTTT. V is TRBV19 and J is TRBJ2-3; no definite D call. The ends were cut back, 4 bases at V and 2 bases at J, with 10 bases in the middle. The CDR3 length is 14 residues. The germline V gene has CDR1 LNHDA and CDR2 SQIVND (reference sequence).

The chain is built from TRBV27 and TRBJ2-7; D perhaps matches TRBD1 (6 bases). V gave up 5 bases and J gave up 5 bases, with 22 bases separating them. This CDR3 is 16 amino acids long. The V gene's germline CDR1 is MNHEY and CDR2 SMNVEV (reference sequence). CDR3 residues: CASSVSTGIGVNEQYF. For the CDR3, the DNA is TGTGCCAGCAGTGTCTCTACAGGGATAGGTGTAAACGAGCAGTACTTC.

The rearrangement joins TRBV5-1 to TRBJ2-5; no firm D call. This CDR3 comprises 15 residues. CDR1 and CDR2 from the germline V gene are SGHRS and YFSETQ. V was trimmed by 0 bases and J by 0 bases, leaving 9 bases between them. CDR3 protein: CASSLGTVNQETQYF. The CDR3 coding sequence is TGCGCCAGCAGCTTGGGTACAGTTAACCAAGAGACCCAGTACTTC. The full variable domain, with the rest looked up from reference TRBV5-1 and TRBJ2-5, is KAGVTQTPRYLIKTRGQQVTLSCSPISGHRSVSWYQQTPGQGLQFLFEYFSETQRNKGNFPGRFSGRQFSNSRSEMNVSTLELGDSALYLCASSLGTVNQETQYFGPGTRLLVL.

This clone appeared a single time. The V gene is TRBV6-1, the J gene TRBJ2-1; D might be TRBD2 (5 bases). CDR3 size: 13 residues. V was shortened by 7 bases and J by 6 bases, with 13 bases between the two germline ends. Germline assignment: CDR1 MNHNS and CDR2 SASEGT. CDR3 sequence reads: CASIRSGSNEQFF. The CDR3 DNA reads TGTGCCAGCATAAGGTCGGGAAGCAATGAGCAGTTCTTC.

The chain joins TRBV5-1 to TRBJ2-7, with D perhaps matching TRBD2 (6 bases). The germline CDR1 and CDR2 sequences are SGHRS and YFSETQ. CDR3 length equals 16 residues. V dropped 0 bases and J dropped 0 bases, with 13 bases sitting between them. The DNA for the CDR3 is TGCGCCAGCAGCTTGGCCCTGGGAGGAAGCTCCTACGAGCAGTACTTC. Its protein product is CASSLALGGSSYEQYF.

J is TRBJ2-7 and V is TRBV5-1; no reliable D call. Trimming shortened V by 4 bases and J by 2 bases, and 13 bases separated the two germline ends. The CDR3 consists of 14 residues. Germline V CDR1 and CDR2: SGHRS, YFSETQ. Here the CDR3 DNA reads TGCGCCAGCAGCCTACTGGACGCAGCCTACGAGCAGTACTTC. Translation: CASSLLDAAYEQYF.

The rearrangement uses TRBV19 and TRBJ2-1, with TRBD1 as a possible D gene (5 bases). Trimming took 5 bases from V and 16 from J, leaving 21 bases between them. The CDR3 extends over 13 amino acids. Per germline, CDR1 LNHDA and CDR2 SQIVND (reference sequence). CDR3 residues: CASSQDTSKNSFF. CDR3 nucleotide sequence: TGTGCCAGTAGTCAGGACACGAGTAAGAACTCTTTCTTC.

The CDR3: CATSRTLGAYEQYF. The CDR3 DNA follows: TGTGCCACCAGCAGGACCCTGGGGGCCTACGAGCAGTACTTC. This sequence joins TRBV15 and TRBJ2-7; D could derive from TRBD1 or TRBD2 (5 bases each). The V and J ends lost 3 bases and 2 bases respectively, with 11 bases between them. Germline values: CDR1 LNHNV, CDR2 YYDKDF (reference sequence). The CDR3 spans 14 residues.

The chain carries TRBV6-5 and TRBJ2-1; D is unresolved. CDR1 and CDR2 (germline): MNHEY, SVGAGI. The V gene lost 2 bases and the J gene lost 8 bases, with 13 bases spanning the gap. This CDR3 is built from 14 residues. The CDR3 loop is CASSYLGGGDEQFF. CDR3 bases: TGTGCCAGCAGTTACCTCGGCGGTGGCGATGAGCAGTTCTTC.

The chain recombines TRBV5-1 with TRBJ2-4; D may be TRBD1 (5 bases). V was trimmed by 3 bases and J by 9 bases, leaving 19 bases between them. There are 15 residues in the CDR3. CDR1 SGHRS and CDR2 YFSETQ come from the germline V gene. The CDR3 protein is CASSSPPPGIGIQYF. As DNA, the CDR3 is TGCGCCAGCAGCTCGCCTCCGCCAGGGATAGGCATTCAGTACTTC.

This sequence joins TRBV6-4 and TRBJ1-2, with a possible D match to TRBD1 (5 bases). Trimming cost V 4 bases and J 7 bases, with 16 bases left between them. CDR3 size: 14 residues. Germline CDR1 MRHNA, CDR2 SNTAGT. CDR3 sequence reads: CASSAGSGGTGYTF. DNA for the CDR3: TGTGCCAGCAGTGCAGGGTCCGGGGGGACTGGCTACACCTTC.

This chain links TRBV7-9 with TRBJ2-1; D possibly corresponds to TRBD2 (5 bases). The germline gives CDR1 SEHNR, CDR2 FQNEAQ (reference sequence). Trimming removed 3 bases from V and 7 bases from J, with 16 bases in between. This CDR3 spans 15 amino acids. In nucleotides, the CDR3 is TGTGCCAGCAGCTTCGGATTATCTGGCGGGAATGAGCAGTTCTTC. As protein: CASSFGLSGGNEQFF.

The rearrangement joins TRBV29-1 to TRBJ1-1, with D possibly TRBD1 on 5 matching bases. In germline, CDR1 is SQVTM, CDR2 ANQGSEA. The CDR3 covers 10 residues. Deletions cut 0 bases from V and 11 bases from J, with 7 bases between. This CDR3 is CSVEEGTAFF. The CDR3 DNA reads as TGCAGCGTTGAAGAAGGGACGGCTTTCTTT.

The CDR3 reads CASSETSGQADTQYF. CDR3 in DNA: TGTGCCAGCAGTGAAACCTCGGGACAGGCAGATACGCAGTATTTT. J is TRBJ2-3 and V is TRBV6-1; 8 bases agree with TRBD1. V lost 2 bases and J lost 4; bases outside the gene matches: 5. Germline V lookup: CDR1 MNHNS, CDR2 SASEGT. The CDR3 loop spans 15 amino acids.

The rearrangement links TRBV19 to TRBJ2-3, with 7 nucleotides matching TRBD2. V was clipped by 8 bases and J by 5 bases; unmatched bases: 7. CDR1 and CDR2 from the germline V gene are LNHDA and SQIVND (reference sequence). CDR3 length equals 13 residues. The CDR3 nucleotides are TGTGCCAGTTCGAAGCGGGATCAAGATACGCAGTATTTT. Amino acids: CASSKRDQDTQYF. Filled out from reference TRBV19 and TRBJ2-3, the complete variable domain reads DGGITQSPKYLFRKEGQNVTLSCEQNLNHDAMYWYRQDPGQGLRLIYYSQIVNDFQKGDIAEGYSVSREKKESFPLTVTSAQKNPTAFYLCASSKRDQDTQYFGPGTRLTVL.

This clone was seen only once. The rearrangement uses TRBV5-4 and TRBJ2-3; 7 bases match TRBD1. The CDR3 consists of 14 residues. Losses at the gene ends were 1 base for V and 5 bases for J; bases not matched to a gene: 4. CDR1 is SGHNT and CDR2 is YYREEE in the germline V gene (reference sequence). DNA for the CDR3: TGTGCCAGCAGCTTGCGACAGGGAAAAGATACGCAGTATTTT. Translated, it gives CASSLRQGKDTQYF.

The rearrangement links TRBV7-9 to TRBJ1-1; 7 bases agree with TRBD1. Germline V gene sequence: CDR1 SEHNR, CDR2 FQNEAQ (reference sequence). The CDR3 spans 15 residues. The trim removed 3 bases at V and 5 bases at J, leaving 9 bases unmatched. CDR3 in amino acids: CASSFLTGVGTEAFF. In nucleotides, the CDR3 is TGTGCCAGCAGCTTCCTCACAGGGGTGGGGACTGAAGCTTTCTTT.

The chain couples TRBV7-8 to TRBJ2-2; TRBD1 might be the D (5 bases). Trimming left V 5 bases short and J 6 bases short, with 16 bases between. The CDR3 consists of 15 residues. Per germline, CDR1 SGHVS and CDR2 FQNEAQ. CDR3 loop: CASSPFGATPGELFF. The CDR3, as DNA: TGTGCCAGCAGCCCGTTTGGGGCCACACCCGGGGAGCTGTTTTTT.

The chain carries TRBV29-1 and TRBJ2-1; D gene ambiguous. CDR1 is SQVTM, CDR2 ANQGSEA, per germline. This CDR3 comprises 14 residues. V lost 4 bases and J lost 1, with 11 bases in between. CDR3 loop: CSVVDSLSYNEQFF. As DNA, the CDR3 is TGCAGCGTTGTAGACTCGTTATCCTACAATGAGCAGTTCTTC.